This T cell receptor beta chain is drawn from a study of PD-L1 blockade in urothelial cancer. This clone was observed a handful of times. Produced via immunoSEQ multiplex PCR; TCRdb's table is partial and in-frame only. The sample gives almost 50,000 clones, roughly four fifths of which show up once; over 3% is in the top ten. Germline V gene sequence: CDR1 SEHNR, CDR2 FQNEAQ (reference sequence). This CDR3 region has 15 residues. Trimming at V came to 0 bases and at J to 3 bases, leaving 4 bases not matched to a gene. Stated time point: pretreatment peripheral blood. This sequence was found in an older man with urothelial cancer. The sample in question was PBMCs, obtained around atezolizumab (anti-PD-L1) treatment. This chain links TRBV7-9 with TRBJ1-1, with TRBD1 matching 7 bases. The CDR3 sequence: CASSLAEGADTEAFF. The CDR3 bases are TGTGCCAGCAGCTTAGCGGAGGGGGCTGACACTGAAGCTTTCTTT.